The 21 T cell receptor beta chains listed next were all sequenced from one sample in a study of regulatory T cells in long-lasting Graves disease. Building of the TCR beta libraries involved iRepertoire HTBI primers and Arm-PCR of CDR3 regions. TCRdb reprocessed the multiplex PCR reads with MiXCR, giving one entry per CDR3 protein. The data hold more than 300,000 distinct CDR3 sequences, with 15% to 20% observed a single time. Time point indicated: persistent/refractory GD, antithyroid drugs over 5 years with positive TRAb. Extracted RNA from PBMCs served as the source of the TCR library. The input for sequencing was peripheral blood mononuclear cells (PBMCs), taken when the disease was refractory, from a patient treated with antithyroid drugs. These receptors all stem from a female donor with Graves disease.

This clonotype was counted many times. This chain links TRBV5-4 with TRBJ1-4; D may be TRBD1 (5 bases). With 0 bases removed from V and 12 bases from J, the gap between germline ends came to 12 bases. Germline V gene sequence: CDR1 SGHNT, CDR2 YYREEE (reference sequence). This CDR3 is 13 amino acids long. CDR3 in DNA: TGTGCCAGCAGCTTGGTTGTCGCGGGGGAACTGTTTTTT. It encodes CASSLVVAGELFF.

The chain combines TRBV6-1 with TRBJ1-1; weak D call: TRBD1 (6 bases). This CDR3 comprises 17 residues. Germline V CDR1 and CDR2: MNHNS, SASEGT. V lost 6 bases and J 1 base, leaving 21 bases between the germline ends. The CDR3 DNA is TGTGCCAGCAGCTCAGAGGGGGGGGGCAGGGGGAACACTGAAGCTTTCTTT. Protein product: CASSSEGGGRGNTEAFF.

This clonotype has just a few counts. The J gene is TRBJ1-3, the V gene TRBV5-6; the D is unclear. The germline gives CDR1 SGHDT, CDR2 YYEEEE. Trimming pared 7 bases from V and 0 bases from J, leaving 11 bases between. The CDR3 has 14 amino acids. The CDR3 DNA reads as TGTGCCAGCTCTGACGGGGACTCTGGAAACACCATATATTTT. This encodes CASSDGDSGNTIYF.

This chain's CDR3 is CASSYSIGSGTTDTQYF. For the CDR3, the DNA is TGTGCCAGCAGTTACTCGATCGGGAGCGGAACCACAGATACGCAGTATTTT. The chain is built from TRBV6-2 or TRBV6-3 and TRBJ2-3; D may be TRBD2 (6 bases). The CDR3 is 17 amino acids. CDR1 is MNHEY, CDR2 SVGEGT, per germline. V lost 0 bases and J 2 bases, leaving 15 bases between the germline ends.

This clonotype was observed once. The junction and the germline gene differ at one end; a read error may be behind it. This sequence joins TRBV28 and TRBJ2-5; 7 nucleotides match TRBD2. Germline assignment: CDR1 MDHEN and CDR2 SYDVKM. This CDR3 spans 16 amino acids. CDR3 sequence (DNA): TGTGCCAGCAGTTTTGGCCAGCGGGACCCGATTGAGACCCTGTACTTC. Its translation: CASSFGQRDPIETLYF.

This clonotype was detected only a few times. The V gene is TRBV9, the J gene TRBJ1-1, with D perhaps matching TRBD1 (5 bases). There are 14 residues in the CDR3. V was clipped by 3 bases and J by 1 base, with 10 bases between them. Per germline, CDR1 SGDLS and CDR2 YYNGEE. The CDR3 DNA follows: TGTGCCAGCAGCGCTCAGGGCAAGAACACTGAAGCTTTCTTT. Translation: CASSAQGKNTEAFF.

This clonotype was observed at least ten times. The chain joins TRBV4-2 to TRBJ2-2; D might be TRBD2 (5 bases). This CDR3 has 14 amino acids. Per germline, CDR1 LGHNA and CDR2 YNFKEQ. V lost 2 bases and J 2 bases, leaving 6 bases between the germline ends. CDR3 amino acids: CASSQLANTGELFF. The CDR3 DNA reads as TGTGCCAGCAGCCAACTAGCTAACACCGGGGAGCTGTTTTTT.

The rearrangement joins TRBV6-9 to TRBJ1-5; a possible D gene is TRBD1 (6 bases). The CDR3 totals 14 residues. Germline values: CDR1 MNHGY, CDR2 SVAAGI. Trimming removed 4 bases from V and 6 bases from J, with 13 bases in between. This chain's CDR3 is CASSLQGIGQPQHF. CDR3 coding DNA: TGTGCCAGCAGTTTACAGGGAATTGGTCAGCCCCAGCATTTT.

This clonotype occurred many times. This chain connects TRBV28 to TRBJ1-2; D is unresolved. Germline V gene data show CDR1 as MDHEN and CDR2 as SYDVKM. Trimming took off 5 bases at V and 6 bases at J, with 10 bases between the two ends. The CDR3 covers 12 residues. Here the CDR3 reads CASSPIKDGYTF. CDR3 in DNA: TGTGCCAGCAGTCCGATTAAGGATGGCTACACCTTC.

This chain's CDR3 is CASSLSGPASTDTQYF. The DNA for the CDR3 is TGTGCCAGCAGTTTATCAGGGCCCGCTAGCACAGATACGCAGTATTTT. V and J are TRBV27 and TRBJ2-3, with no clear D. With 0 bases removed from V and 0 bases from J, the gap between germline ends came to 10 bases. This CDR3 comprises 16 residues. CDR1 and CDR2 (germline): MNHEY, SMNVEV (reference sequence).

This clonotype was recorded many times. The genes are TRBV28 and TRBJ1-5; no reliable D call. The CDR3 covers 13 residues. Germline CDR1 is MDHEN and CDR2 is SYDVKM. The V and J ends lost 8 bases and 10 bases respectively, with 18 bases between them. CDR3 sequence reads: CASETDALGPQHF. The CDR3, as DNA: TGTGCCAGCGAGACGGACGCCCTGGGTCCCCAGCATTTT.

In this sample, this clonotype turned up many times. The chain recombines TRBV29-1 with TRBJ1-4, with D possibly being TRBD1 (6 bases). The germline V gene encodes CDR1 SQVTM and CDR2 ANQGSEA. V shed 4 bases and J shed 5 bases, with 17 bases lying between them. The CDR3 loop spans 15 amino acids. The DNA of the CDR3 is TGCAGCGTTGGTCTGGGGTGGGGGCGAAATGAAAAACTGTTTTTT. The encoded protein is CSVGLGWGRNEKLFF.

The table lists this clonotype with a count of one. With only one base between it and a far larger clone, this is likely a read error. V usage is TRBV6-1 and J usage is TRBJ1-2; a possible D gene is TRBD1 (6 bases). CDR1 and CDR2 (germline): MNHNS, SASEGT. V shed 4 bases and J shed 4 bases, with 7 bases lying between them. The CDR3 length is 12 residues. Here the CDR3 DNA reads TGTGCCAGCAGTGGGACAGTCTATGGCTACACCTTC. It specifies CASSGTVYGYTF.

The gene calls are TRBV5-1 and TRBJ1-1; D uncertain. The V and J ends lost 0 bases and 6 bases respectively, with 12 bases between them. The germline V gene encodes CDR1 SGHRS and CDR2 YFSETQ. The CDR3 length is 14 residues. The CDR3, as DNA: TGCGCCAGCAGCTTGGCCAATCGGGAGGCTGAAGCTTTCTTT. It yields the protein CASSLANREAEAFF.

The chain is built from TRBV11-2 and TRBJ2-3; tentative D call: TRBD2 (5 bases). Germline CDR1 is SGHAT and CDR2 is FQNNGV. The CDR3 has 15 amino acids. Trimming removed 6 bases from V and 0 bases from J, with 13 bases in between. CDR3 in DNA: TGTGCCAGCAGGAAAGCGGCGGCGAGCACAGATACGCAGTATTTT. Residues: CASRKAAASTDTQYF.

Note on this clonotype: A much larger clone is a single base away; this may be a read error. The J gene is TRBJ1-1, the V gene TRBV7-8, with a possible D match to TRBD1 (5 bases). Germline assignment: CDR1 SGHVS and CDR2 FQNEAQ. This CDR3 comprises 17 residues. This CDR3 is CASSLPRLGPSNTEASF. The CDR3 coding sequence is TGTGCCAGCAGCTTACCAAGGTTGGGACCCTCAAACACTGAAGCTTCCTTT. Based on the CDR3 plus reference TRBV7-8 and TRBJ1-1, the full variable domain is GAGVSQSPRYKVAKRGQDVALRCDPISGHVSLFWYQQALGQGPEFLTYFQNEAQLDKSGLPSDRFFAERPEGSVSTLKIQRTQQEDSAVYLCASSLPRLGPSNTEASFGQGTRLTVV.

This clonotype has ten or more counts. V usage is TRBV20-1 and J usage is TRBJ1-2; the D gene is possibly TRBD1 (6 bases). Trimming left V 4 bases short and J 8 bases short, with 20 bases between. This CDR3 has 14 amino acids. CDR1 and CDR2 from the germline V gene are DFQATT and SNEGSKA (reference sequence). The CDR3: CSATEGGQASGYTF. CDR3 in DNA: TGCAGTGCTACAGAGGGGGGGCAGGCTAGCGGCTACACCTTC.

The V gene is TRBV20-1, the J gene TRBJ1-1; D unresolved. The CDR3 consists of 15 residues. Germline loops: CDR1 DFQATT, CDR2 SNEGSKA (reference sequence). The CDR3 DNA reads as TGCAGAGGACCCATGTCGTTTGTGGGAAACACTGAAGCTTTCTTT. Its protein is CRGPMSFVGNTEAFF.

This clonotype has ten or more counts. This sequence joins TRBV7-9 and TRBJ1-2; TRBD1 agrees at 8 bases. The V gene end was trimmed by 3 bases and the J gene end by 6 bases; junction bases not matched to a gene: 6. Germline-derived CDR1 and CDR2 are SEHNR and FQNEAQ (reference sequence). CDR3 size: 14 residues. The CDR3 sequence: CASSLDDRGHGYTF. The CDR3 DNA follows: TGTGCCAGCAGCTTGGACGACAGGGGCCATGGCTACACCTTC.

This clonotype was observed at least ten times. V and J are TRBV30 and TRBJ2-7, with TRBD1 as a possible D gene (6 bases). Germline values: CDR1 GTSNPN, CDR2 SVGIG (reference sequence). The CDR3 is 12 amino acids. V was clipped by 4 bases and J by 9 bases, with 16 bases between them. This chain's CDR3 is CAWTDSRLRQYF. The CDR3 DNA reads as TGTGCCTGGACGGACAGCCGGTTAAGGCAGTACTTC.

There are many counts of this clonotype. The chain joins TRBV28 to TRBJ1-5, with no clear D. The CDR3 consists of 13 residues. CDR1 is MDHEN, CDR2 SYDVKM, per germline. V gave up 7 bases and J gave up 0 bases, with 7 bases separating them. CDR3 DNA: TGTGCCAGCATCGGAGATAGCAATCAGCCCCAGCATTTT. Translation: CASIGDSNQPQHF.